The 28 T cell receptor beta chains below all came from one sample that was sequenced in a study of blood T cell repertoires in COVID-19. Profiled with immunoSEQ multiplex PCR; TCRdb holds only in-frame clones, not every one. The data hold over 100,000 clones, with approximately 86% observed a single time. Sequencing input: peripheral blood. The receptors were sampled from an older woman with COVID-19, enrolled during active disease.

The CDR3 nucleotides are TGTGCCAGCAGGACCACGAGCGGGGTCCAAGAGACCCAGTACTTC. Amino acid sequence: CASRTTSGVQETQYF. The rearrangement uses TRBV5-4 and TRBJ2-5; 7 bases align to TRBD2. This CDR3 is 15 amino acids long. The ends lost 5 bases at V and 1 base at J; junction bases unmatched: 8. Germline V lookup: CDR1 SGHNT, CDR2 YYREEE (reference sequence).

The rearrangement joins TRBV18 to TRBJ1-1; D remains unclear. Germline V CDR1 and CDR2: KGHSH, LQKENI. The V end lost 2 bases, the J end lost 10 bases, and 14 bases lay between the germline ends. The CDR3 contains 13 residues. CDR3 in amino acids: CASSPATLEGAFF. In DNA form, the CDR3 reads TGTGCCAGCTCACCAGCCACACTGGAGGGAGCTTTCTTT.

V and J are TRBV10-3 and TRBJ2-2, with D possibly TRBD2 on 5 matching bases. This CDR3 has 14 amino acids. Germline loops: CDR1 ENHRY, CDR2 SYGVKD. The ends were cut back, 3 bases at V and 6 bases at J, with 11 bases in the middle. For the CDR3, the DNA is TGTGCCATCAGTGAAGGAGCGGTGCCCGGGGAGCTGTTTTTT. Translated, it gives CAISEGAVPGELFF.

The chain has TRBV2 and TRBJ1-4, with 9 nucleotides matching TRBD1. The V and J ends lost 0 bases and 7 bases, in that order; junction bases with no gene match: 6. The CDR3 length is 16 residues. The germline V gene has CDR1 SNHLY and CDR2 FYNNEI. The CDR3 bases are TGTGCCAGCAGTGAAGCGCTGGGGACAGGGCCTGAAAAACTGTTTTTT. Translated, it gives CASSEALGTGPEKLFF.

This chain links TRBV5-4 with TRBJ1-2, with D unclear. The CDR3 is made up of 13 amino acids. In germline, CDR1 is SGHNT, CDR2 YYREEE (reference sequence). Trimming stripped 2 bases from V and 4 bases from J, with 9 bases between. The CDR3 protein is CASSLLGFYGYTF. CDR3 bases: TGTGCCAGCAGCTTACTAGGGTTCTATGGCTACACCTTC.

V and J are TRBV28 and TRBJ1-5; D gene unclear. The CDR3 is 15 residues long. V lost 3 bases to trimming and J lost 6 bases, with 15 bases between them. Germline V gene data show CDR1 as MDHEN and CDR2 as SYDVKM. CDR3 loop: CASSFLLEGGQPQHF. The DNA for the CDR3 is TGTGCCAGCAGTTTCCTTCTGGAGGGAGGTCAGCCCCAGCATTTT. Looking up the rest from reference TRBV28 and TRBJ1-5 gives the full variable domain: DVKVTQSSRYLVKRTGEKVFLECVQDMDHENMFWYRQDPGLGLRLIYFSYDVKMKEKGDIPEGYSVSREKKERFSLILESASTNQTSMYLCASSFLLEGGQPQHFGDGTRLSIL.

V usage is TRBV4-2 and J usage is TRBJ1-5, with a possible D match to TRBD1 (6 bases). Germline CDR1 LGHNA, CDR2 YNFKEQ. This CDR3 is 14 amino acids long. V was clipped by 3 bases and J by 8 bases, with 14 bases between them. The chain's CDR3 is CASSHLDRLEPQHF. In nucleotides, the CDR3 is TGTGCCAGCAGCCACCTGGACAGACTCGAGCCCCAGCATTTT.

The chain recombines TRBV3-1 (or the pseudogene TRBV3-2) with TRBJ2-2, with 7 bases matching TRBD1. V lost 6 bases to trimming and J lost 1 base; unmatched junction nucleotides: 5. Germline CDR1 LGHDT, CDR2 YNNKEL (reference sequence). CDR3 length: 15 amino acids. CDR3 sequence: CASSPAGGNTGELFF. As DNA, the CDR3 is TGTGCCAGCAGTCCCGCAGGGGGGAACACCGGGGAGCTGTTTTTT.

The rearrangement joins TRBV6-6 to TRBJ2-5, with 7 bases lining up with TRBD2. J lost 3 bases, V lost 2 bases, and 0 bases had no gene match. The CDR3 extends over 13 amino acids. In germline, CDR1 is MNHNY, CDR2 SVGAGI (reference sequence). CDR3 in amino acids: CASSYAGEETQYF. The CDR3 nucleotides read TGTGCCAGCAGTTACGCGGGAGAAGAGACCCAGTACTTC.

The genes are TRBV10-1 and TRBJ1-2; D is perhaps TRBD1 (5 bases). V was trimmed by 0 bases and J by 2 bases, leaving 7 bases between them. The V gene's germline CDR1 is WNHNN and CDR2 SYGVQD (reference sequence). The length of the CDR3 is 14 residues. The CDR3 is CASSESNRNYGYTF. In nucleotides, the CDR3 is TGCGCCAGCAGTGAGTCTAACAGGAACTATGGCTACACCTTC.

The chain joins TRBV5-4 to TRBJ2-7; D possibly corresponds to TRBD2 (7 bases). Trimming took off 6 bases at V and 0 bases at J, with 13 bases between the two ends. This CDR3 spans 14 amino acids. From germline, CDR1 is SGHNT and CDR2 YYREEE (reference sequence). The CDR3 is CASKRDTSSYEQYF. Here the CDR3 DNA reads TGTGCCAGCAAGCGGGACACGAGCTCCTACGAGCAGTACTTC. Full variable domain (remainder filled in from reference TRBV5-4 and TRBJ2-7): ETGVTQSPTHLIKTRGQQVTLRCSSQSGHNTVSWYQQALGQGPQFIFQYYREEENGRGNFPPRFSGLQFPNYSSELNVNALELDDSALYLCASKRDTSSYEQYFGPGTRLTVT.

The chain has TRBV11-3 and TRBJ2-2, with D tentatively TRBD2 (5 bases). V lost 5 bases and J 6 bases, leaving 13 bases between the germline ends. This CDR3 has 14 amino acids. Germline CDR1 reads SGHNT; CDR2 reads YENEEA. CDR3 DNA sequence: TGTGCCAGCAGCGTAGGGCGGGTGGCCGGGGAGCTGTTTTTT. It codes for CASSVGRVAGELFF.

The CDR3 loop reads CASSFKATQYF. The CDR3, as DNA: TGTGCCAGCAGTTTCAAAGCTACGCAGTATTTT. V usage is TRBV28 and J usage is TRBJ2-3, with unresolved D. Trimming stripped 3 bases from V and 8 bases from J, with 6 bases between. The CDR3 has 11 residues. In germline, CDR1 is MDHEN, CDR2 SYDVKM.

This chain links TRBV20-1 with TRBJ1-6; no clear D gene. This CDR3 is built from 14 residues. Germline V gives CDR1 DFQATT, CDR2 SNEGSKA (reference sequence). V was cut by 3 bases and J by 8 bases, with 14 bases left in between. CDR3 nucleotides: TGCAGTGCTAGTTCTCCGGGGATGTATTCACCCCTCCACTTT. Translated, it gives CSASSPGMYSPLHF.

This rearrangement joins TRBV19 to TRBJ2-2; 7 bases match TRBD1. CDR1 is LNHDA, CDR2 SQIVND, per germline (reference sequence). Losses at the gene ends were 7 bases for V and 0 bases for J; bases not matched to a gene: 5. The CDR3 has 15 residues. CDR3: CASTAQGANTGELFF. The CDR3 DNA reads as TGTGCCAGTACCGCCCAGGGGGCGAACACCGGGGAGCTGTTTTTT.

The V and J genes are TRBV30 and TRBJ2-5; TRBD2 matches at 9 bases. The CDR3 extends over 15 amino acids. V lost 2 bases, J lost 5 bases, and 9 bases stayed unmatched. Germline CDR1 GTSNPN, CDR2 SVGIG (reference sequence). The CDR3 region has the DNA TGTGCCTGGAGTTGGAGTAGCGGGGGTCATGAGACCCAGTACTTC. Translating it yields CAWSWSSGGHETQYF.

This clone occurred once. The chain has TRBV7-2 and TRBJ2-2, with a tentative D call TRBD1 (6 bases). Germline lookup yields CDR1 SGHTA and CDR2 FQGNSA. Trimming cost V 4 bases and J 1 base, with 7 bases left between them. The CDR3 length is 14 residues. CDR3 in amino acids: CASSSDRNTGELFF. For the CDR3, the DNA is TGTGCCAGCAGCTCGGACAGGAACACCGGGGAGCTGTTTTTT. The entire variable domain, with the rest obtained from reference TRBV7-2 and TRBJ2-2, is as follows: GAGVSQSPSNKVTEKGKDVELRCDPISGHTALYWYRQSLGQGLEFLIYFQGNSAPDKSGLPSDRFSAERTGGSVSTLTIQRTQQEDSAVYLCASSSDRNTGELFFGEGSRLTVL.

CDR3 in amino acids: CSASPPLAGEAFF. For the CDR3, the DNA is TGCAGTGCTAGTCCGCCCCTAGCTGGTGAAGCTTTCTTT. V is TRBV20-1 and J is TRBJ1-1; D is ambiguous. V shed 3 bases and J shed 7 bases, with 15 bases lying between them. This CDR3 is 13 amino acids long. The germline CDR1 and CDR2 sequences are DFQATT and SNEGSKA (reference sequence).

The chain is built from TRBV6-5 and TRBJ2-3; TRBD2 aligns across 7 bases. The CDR3 loop spans 14 amino acids. V dropped 10 bases and J dropped 0; count of bases not matched to a gene: 7. The germline V gene encodes CDR1 MNHEY and CDR2 SVGAGI. The CDR3 sequence: CATSSGVSTDTQYF. CDR3 DNA sequence: TGTGCCACTTCGAGCGGGGTGAGCACAGATACGCAGTATTTT.

This chain connects TRBV7-3 to TRBJ1-2, with 7 bases matching TRBD1. The germline CDR1 and CDR2 sequences are SGHTA and FQGTGA. V lost 5 bases to trimming and J lost 8 bases; unmatched junction nucleotides: 14. CDR3 size: 15 residues. CDR3: CASSPTRAGGIGYTF. The CDR3 DNA reads as TGTGCCAGCAGCCCCACACGAGCAGGGGGAATCGGCTACACCTTC.

This chain uses TRBV4-1 with TRBJ2-7; D possibly corresponds to TRBD2 (5 bases). V lost 0 bases, J lost 2 bases, and 11 bases lay in between. Germline V gene lookup returns CDR1 MGHRA and CDR2 YSYEKL. The CDR3 runs 15 residues. The CDR3 loop is CASSQELYGTYEQYF. The CDR3 nucleotides read TGCGCCAGCAGCCAAGAATTATACGGGACCTACGAGCAGTACTTC.

This rearrangement joins TRBV19 to TRBJ1-2; maybe TRBD1 (6 bases). CDR1 and CDR2 from the germline V gene are LNHDA and SQIVND (reference sequence). There are 14 residues in the CDR3. The germline V and J ends were trimmed by 5 bases and 4 bases, with 14 bases remaining between them. Here the CDR3 reads CASSAQGTFYGYTF. The CDR3 DNA is TGTGCCAGTAGTGCACAGGGTACCTTCTATGGCTACACCTTC.

The chain links TRBV5-5 to TRBJ2-7, with 7 bases fitting TRBD1. The CDR3 consists of 15 residues. After removal of 4 bases from V and 1 base from J, the junction contained 8 bases not matched to a gene. Germline V CDR1 and CDR2: SGHKS, YYEKEE (reference sequence). CDR3 nucleotides: TGTGCCAGCAGCCTCAGGGGGACCGGTTCCTACGAGCAGTACTTC. Residues: CASSLRGTGSYEQYF.

The V and J genes are TRBV19 and TRBJ1-1; TRBD1 might be the D (5 bases). V was cut by 3 bases and J by 6 bases, with 14 bases left in between. The germline CDR1 and CDR2 sequences are LNHDA and SQIVND (reference sequence). CDR3 length: 14 amino acids. In nucleotides, the CDR3 is TGTGCCAGTAGTATTCGGACCCCGGGGGCTGAAGCTTTCTTT. The encoded protein is CASSIRTPGAEAFF.

V is TRBV20-1 and J is TRBJ2-6; D is unresolved. The CDR3 is 14 amino acids. Germline V gives CDR1 DFQATT, CDR2 SNEGSKA (reference sequence). V lost 3 bases to trimming and J lost 1 base, with 7 bases between them. Written as DNA, the CDR3 is TGCAGTGCTAGTCCCAGATCTGGGGCCAACGTCCTGACTTTC. Its protein is CSASPRSGANVLTF.

About this clone: This sample also contains other DNA sequences that code for the same CDR3. V usage is TRBV11-2 and J usage is TRBJ2-7, with D tentatively TRBD2 (5 bases). The CDR3 covers 11 residues. V dropped 5 bases and J dropped 3 bases, with 5 bases sitting between them. CDR1 and CDR2 from the germline V gene are SGHAT and FQNNGV. The CDR3 loop is CASSRGYEQYF. The CDR3, as DNA: TGTGCCAGCAGCCGGGGCTACGAGCAGTACTTC.

V is TRBV28 and J is TRBJ2-5; 7 nucleotides match TRBD2. Germline values: CDR1 MDHEN, CDR2 SYDVKM. CDR3 length equals 14 residues. J gave up 4 bases and V 3 bases, and 5 bases lay outside the gene matches. The CDR3 coding sequence is TGTGCCAGCAGTTTGGGGGGGGGAGGAGAGACCCAGTACTTC. Translated: CASSLGGGGETQYF. Filled out from reference TRBV28 and TRBJ2-5, the complete variable domain reads DVKVTQSSRYLVKRTGEKVFLECVQDMDHENMFWYRQDPGLGLRLIYFSYDVKMKEKGDIPEGYSVSREKKERFSLILESASTNQTSMYLCASSLGGGGETQYFGPGTRLLVL.

The chain combines TRBV2 with TRBJ1-5, with D possibly being TRBD1 (6 bases). Trimming cost V 5 bases and J 1 base, with 12 bases left between them. Germline V gene data show CDR1 as SNHLY and CDR2 as FYNNEI. This CDR3 has 15 amino acids. The CDR3 nucleotides are TGTGCCAGCAGTCTCGAGGGGGTAAGCAATCAGCCCCAGCATTTT. Its translation is CASSLEGVSNQPQHF. The variable domain in full, completed from reference TRBV2 and TRBJ1-5, reads EPEVTQTPSHQVTQMGQEVILRCVPISNHLYFYWYRQILGQKVEFLVSFYNNEISEKSEIFDDQFSVERPDGSNFTLKIRSTKLEDSAMYFCASSLEGVSNQPQHFGDGTRLSIL.